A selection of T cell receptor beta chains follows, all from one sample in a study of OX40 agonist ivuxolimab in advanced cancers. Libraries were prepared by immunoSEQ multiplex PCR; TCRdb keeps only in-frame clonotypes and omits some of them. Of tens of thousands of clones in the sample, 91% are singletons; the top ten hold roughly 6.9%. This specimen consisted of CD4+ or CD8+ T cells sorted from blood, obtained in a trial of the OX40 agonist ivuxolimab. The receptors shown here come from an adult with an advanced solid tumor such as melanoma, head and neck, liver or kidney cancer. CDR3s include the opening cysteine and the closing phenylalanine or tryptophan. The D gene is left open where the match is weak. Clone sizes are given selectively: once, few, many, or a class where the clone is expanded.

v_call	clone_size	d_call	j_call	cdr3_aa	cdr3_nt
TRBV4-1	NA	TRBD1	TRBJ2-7	CASSQDLTGWYEQYF	TGCGCCAGCAGCCAAGATCTGACAGGGTGGTACGAGCAGTACTTC
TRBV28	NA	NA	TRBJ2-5	CASNAQETQYF	TGTGCCAGCAACGCGCAAGAGACCCAGTACTTC
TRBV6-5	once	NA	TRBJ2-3	CASSYSNSQDTQYF	TGTGCCAGCAGTTACTCTAACAGCCAGGATACGCAGTATTTT
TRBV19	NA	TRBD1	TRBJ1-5	CASSLQTGYSNQPQHF	TGTGCCAGTAGTCTTCAGACAGGGTATAGCAATCAGCCCCAGCATTTT
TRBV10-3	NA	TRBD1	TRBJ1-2	CAISARDRGLYGYTF	TGTGCCATCAGCGCCCGGGACAGGGGGTTGTATGGCTACACCTTC
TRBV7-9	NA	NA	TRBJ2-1	CASSLRREGWDEQFF	TGTGCCAGCAGCTTACGGCGGGAAGGTTGGGATGAGCAGTTCTTC
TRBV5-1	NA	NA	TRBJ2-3	CASSLFRTDTQYF	TGCGCCAGCAGCCTTTTCCGCACAGATACGCAGTATTTT
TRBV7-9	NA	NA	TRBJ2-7	CASNSGSPSGGQYF	TGTGCCAGCAACTCAGGGTCCCCGTCCGGGGGGCAGTACTTC
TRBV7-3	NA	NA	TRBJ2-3	CASSWTHGSDTQYF	TGTGCCAGCAGCTGGACTCATGGATCCGATACGCAGTATTTT
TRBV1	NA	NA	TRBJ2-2	CTSSQEGTKLTGRCIANTGELFF	TGCACCAGCAGCCAAGAAGGTACTAAACTCACCGGCCGGTGCATCGCGAACACCGGGGAGCTGTTTTTT
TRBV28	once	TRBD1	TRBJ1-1	CASSRPGGAGMAFF	TGTGCCAGCAGCCGACCAGGGGGGGCCGGGATGGCTTTCTTT
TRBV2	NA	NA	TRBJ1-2	CASSGGASLYGYTF	TGTGCCAGCAGTGGGGGGGCGAGCCTCTATGGCTACACCTTC
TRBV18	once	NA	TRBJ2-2	CASSPSRVSTGELFF	TGTGCCAGCTCACCAAGCAGGGTTAGCACCGGGGAGCTGTTTTTT
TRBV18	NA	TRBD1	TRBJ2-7	CASSPKTGDYEQYF	TGTGCCAGCTCACCAAAGACAGGGGACTACGAGCAGTACTTC
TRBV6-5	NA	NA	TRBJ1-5	CASREGTGNQPQHF	TGTGCCAGCAGGGAAGGGACGGGGAATCAGCCCCAGCATTTT
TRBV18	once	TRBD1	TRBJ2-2	CASSLKQGTGELFF	TGTGCCAGCTCACTGAAACAGGGGACCGGGGAGCTGTTTTTT
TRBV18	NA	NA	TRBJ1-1	CASSPPGTPNTEAFF	TGTGCCAGCTCGCCACCCGGGACACCGAACACTGAAGCTTTCTTT
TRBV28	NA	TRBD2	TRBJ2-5	CASSLRLAGASVETQYF	TGTGCCAGCAGTTTAAGACTAGCGGGAGCGTCCGTGGAGACCCAGTACTTC
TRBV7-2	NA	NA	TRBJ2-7	CASSLQRSSYEQYF	TGTGCCAGCAGCTTACAGCGGAGCTCCTACGAGCAGTACTTC
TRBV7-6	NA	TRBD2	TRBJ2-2	CASSPGVAGEATGELFF	TGTGCCAGCAGCCCCGGGGTAGCGGGAGAGGCGACCGGGGAGCTGTTTTTT
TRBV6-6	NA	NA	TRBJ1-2	CASSYEAGSGGYTF	TGTGCCAGCAGTTACGAGGCAGGATCAGGCGGCTACACCTTC
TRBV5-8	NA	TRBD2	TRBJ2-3	CASSLLSGTSGMSTEQYF	TGTGCCAGCAGCTTGTTGTCCGGGACTAGCGGGATGAGTACGGAGCAGTATTTT
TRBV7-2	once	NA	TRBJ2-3	CASSLRTPASDTQYF	TGTGCCAGCAGCTTAAGAACCCCAGCGAGTGATACGCAGTATTTT
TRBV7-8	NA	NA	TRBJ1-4	CASSQSANEKLFF	TGTGCCAGCAGTCAATCCGCAAATGAAAAACTGTTTTTT
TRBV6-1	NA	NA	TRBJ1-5	CASSDRVQPQHF	TGTGCCAGCAGTGACCGGGTGCAGCCCCAGCATTTT
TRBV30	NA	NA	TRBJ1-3	CAWDKSSGNTIYF	TGTGCCTGGGACAAGAGCTCTGGAAACACCATATATTTT
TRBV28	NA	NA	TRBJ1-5	CASKGRRNQPQHF	TGTGCCAGCAAGGGGCGGCGAAATCAGCCCCAGCATTTT
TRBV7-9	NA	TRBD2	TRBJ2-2	CASSLALAGVSGELFF	TGTGCCAGCAGCTTAGCACTAGCGGGAGTCTCCGGGGAGCTGTTTTTT
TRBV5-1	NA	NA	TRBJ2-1	CASSLSEKGYNEQFF	TGCGCCAGCAGCTTGAGCGAGAAGGGCTACAATGAGCAGTTCTTC
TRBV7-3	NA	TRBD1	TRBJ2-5	CASSPGQYGETQYF	TGTGCCAGCAGCCCGGGACAGTATGGTGAGACCCAGTACTTC
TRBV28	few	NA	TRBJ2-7	CASYRGWGDEQYF	TGTGCCAGTTATAGGGGGTGGGGAGACGAGCAGTACTTC